These 18 T cell receptor beta chains were sequenced from one sample in a study of early T cells in non-severe SARS-CoV-2 infection. MiXCR, applied by TCRdb to the 5' RACE reads, yields one record per CDR3 protein. The repertoire includes about 80,000 distinct CDR3 sequences, 9% to 15% of them detected once, and around 15% sits in the top ten. Specimen: whole blood, collected at baseline. The receptors here all came from an adult who was a healthcare worker with PCR-confirmed SARS-CoV-2 infection or an uninfected control (not recorded which). The donor label of this sample is uncertain.

This clonotype occurred many times. The J gene is TRBJ2-7, the V gene TRBV12-3 or TRBV12-4, with no clear D. The length of the CDR3 is 15 residues. With 5 bases removed from V and 1 base from J, the gap between germline ends came to 15 bases. The CDR3 here is CASSPSFPPSYEQYF. The DNA for the CDR3 is TGTGCCAGCAGTCCCTCCTTCCCTCCGTCCTACGAGCAGTACTTC.

This clonotype was seen at least ten times. This chain's CDR3 is CSAGKGGKRDNEQFF. CDR3 coding DNA: TGCAGTGCCGGGAAGGGAGGGAAGCGGGACAATGAGCAGTTCTTC. The chain combines TRBV20-1 with TRBJ2-1; 7 bases fit TRBD2. The CDR3 is 15 amino acids. Per germline, CDR1 DFQATT and CDR2 SNEGSKA (reference sequence). Trimming at V came to 6 bases and at J to 5 bases, leaving 13 bases not matched to a gene.

This clonotype has only a few counts. The chain has TRBV18 and TRBJ2-2; D might be TRBD2 (6 bases). This CDR3 is 16 amino acids long. Germline V gene data show CDR1 as KGHSH and CDR2 as LQKENI. The V and J ends lost 2 bases and 2 bases respectively, with 12 bases between them. CDR3 in amino acids: CASSPTGSQNTGELFF. CDR3 coding DNA: TGTGCCAGCTCACCAACCGGGAGCCAAAACACCGGGGAGCTGTTTTTT.

This chain uses TRBV5-4 with TRBJ2-5; D gene ambiguous. Trimming took off 4 bases at V and 3 bases at J, with 13 bases between the two ends. This CDR3 is 14 amino acids long. Looked up from germline, CDR1 is SGHNT and CDR2 is YYREEE (reference sequence). This CDR3 is CASSTDGREETQYF. DNA for the CDR3: TGTGCCAGCAGCACGGACGGCCGAGAAGAGACCCAGTACTTC.

V is TRBV11-2 and J is TRBJ1-2; 7 bases agree with TRBD1. The germline V gene has CDR1 SGHAT and CDR2 FQNNGV. J lost 2 bases, V lost 4 bases, and 4 bases had no gene match. The CDR3 sequence is 14 residues long. CDR3 residues: CASSSRGRNYGYTF. DNA of the CDR3: TGTGCCAGCAGCTCGAGGGGGCGAAACTATGGCTACACCTTC.

The table lists this clonotype with a few counts. This chain links TRBV2 with TRBJ1-3; no definite D call. The CDR3 consists of 15 residues. V dropped 3 bases and J dropped 4 bases, with 13 bases sitting between them. In germline, CDR1 is SNHLY, CDR2 FYNNEI. The CDR3 loop is CASSDQAALGNTIYF. The CDR3 DNA reads TGTGCCAGCAGTGACCAGGCAGCCCTCGGAAACACCATATATTTT.

At least ten counts were recorded for this clonotype. The chain employs TRBV14 and TRBJ1-1, with a weak D call TRBD1 (5 bases). Deletions cut 4 bases from V and 7 bases from J, with 10 bases between. Looked up from germline, CDR1 is SGHDN and CDR2 is FVKESK. The CDR3 length is 12 residues. The CDR3 protein is CASSLWGFEAFF. The CDR3 bases are TGTGCCAGCAGCCTTTGGGGCTTTGAAGCTTTCTTT.

This clonotype showed up just a few times. V usage is TRBV15 and J usage is TRBJ1-5; D ambiguous. The CDR3 loop spans 15 amino acids. The germline V gene encodes CDR1 LNHNV and CDR2 YYDKDF (reference sequence). The V end lost 3 bases, the J end lost 2 bases, and 11 bases lay between the germline ends. The CDR3 DNA sequence: TGTGCCACCAGCAGTCGTTTGGGTGGCAATCAGCCCCAGCATTTT. This sequence encodes CATSSRLGGNQPQHF. Full variable domain (remainder filled in from reference TRBV15 and TRBJ1-5): DAMVIQNPRYQVTQFGKPVTLSCSQTLNHNVMYWYQQKSSQAPKLLFHYYDKDFNNEADTPDNFQSRRPNTSFCFLDIRSPGLGDTAMYLCATSSRLGGNQPQHFGDGTRLSIL.

The V call is TRBV6-5, the J call TRBJ2-7; D unresolved. Germline assignment: CDR1 MNHEY and CDR2 SVGAGI. Trimming removed 4 bases at V and 3 bases at J, with 10 bases between. CDR3 size: 13 residues. The CDR3 region has the DNA TGTGCCAGCAGTTCGCCGACAAACTACGAGCAGTACTTC. It translates to CASSSPTNYEQYF.

This clonotype was recorded a few times. The chain carries TRBV11-2 and TRBJ1-1; 7 bases line up with TRBD1. This CDR3 is 15 amino acids long. Germline V lookup: CDR1 SGHAT, CDR2 FQNNGV. The trim removed 5 bases at V and 1 base at J, leaving 7 bases unmatched. CDR3 sequence (DNA): TGTGCCAGCAGCCCACGACAGGGAGGGAACACTGAAGCTTTCTTT. It translates to CASSPRQGGNTEAFF.

The V and J genes are TRBV7-6 and TRBJ2-7, with TRBD2 identical over 8 bases. Germline V gene data show CDR1 as SGHVS and CDR2 as FNYEAQ. This CDR3 region has 16 residues. V trimming: 5 bases; J trimming: 5 bases; junction bases outside the gene matches: 14. CDR3 region: CASSQIAGREMNEQYF. The CDR3 DNA is TGTGCCAGCAGCCAAATAGCGGGAAGGGAAATGAACGAGCAGTACTTC.

V usage is TRBV28 and J usage is TRBJ2-1; 16 positions match TRBD2. The CDR3 covers 17 residues. The germline V gene encodes CDR1 MDHEN and CDR2 SYDVKM. After removal of 2 bases from V and 10 bases from J, the junction contained 8 bases not matched to a gene. CDR3 in amino acids: CASSLRGLAGGPGEQFF. Written as DNA, the CDR3 is TGTGCCAGCAGTTTAAGGGGACTAGCGGGAGGGCCGGGGGAGCAGTTCTTC.

This clonotype was observed a handful of times. The rearrangement links TRBV14 to TRBJ1-2; tentatively, D is TRBD1 (6 bases). V lost 2 bases and J 4 bases, leaving 14 bases between the germline ends. The CDR3 has 15 amino acids. The germline V gene encodes CDR1 SGHDN and CDR2 FVKESK. In DNA, the CDR3 is TGTGCCAGCAGCCAATCGAGAGACAGGACCTATGGCTACACCTTC. Translating it yields CASSQSRDRTYGYTF.

This clonotype was counted a few times. This sequence joins TRBV11-3 and TRBJ2-3; 7 bases align to TRBD1. The CDR3 spans 12 residues. Germline V gene lookup returns CDR1 SGHNT and CDR2 YENEEA. The trim removed 8 bases at V and 14 bases at J, leaving 13 bases unmatched. CDR3 DNA: TGTGCCAGCGAAAAGGAGAGGGGGCTTCGGTATTTT. This codes for CASEKERGLRYF.

In this sample, this clonotype turned up many times. The J gene is TRBJ2-7, the V gene TRBV10-1; D possibly corresponds to TRBD2 (5 bases). The CDR3 is made up of 12 amino acids. The V end lost 3 bases, the J end lost 5 bases, and 8 bases lay between the germline ends. CDR1 and CDR2 from the germline V gene are WNHNN and SYGVQD (reference sequence). CDR3 DNA sequence: TGCGCCAGCAGTGAAACGGAGGACGAGCAGTACTTC. Its protein product is CASSETEDEQYF.

This clonotype was observed at least ten times. The chain joins TRBV12-3 or TRBV12-4 to TRBJ1-5; tentatively, D is TRBD1 (5 bases). V shed 1 base and J shed 11 bases, with 6 bases lying between them. The CDR3 has 11 amino acids. The DNA of the CDR3 is TGTGCCAGCAGTTTAGGGGGGTCCCAGCATTTT. Translated: CASSLGGSQHF.

This clonotype was found many times. CDR3 amino acids: CASSEKTGKNTEAFF. CDR3 nucleotides: TGCGCCAGCAGTGAGAAGACAGGGAAGAACACTGAAGCTTTCTTT. The rearrangement joins TRBV10-2 to TRBJ1-1; 7 nucleotides agree with TRBD1. CDR3 length equals 15 residues. CDR1 is WSHSY, CDR2 SAAADI, per germline. Losses at the gene ends were 2 bases for V and 1 base for J; bases not matched to a gene: 4.

DNA of the CDR3: TGTGCCAGCAGCTGGGGACGGAGCTATGGCTACACCTTC. Translated: CASSWGRSYGYTF. This chain links TRBV5-6 with TRBJ1-2; tentative D call: TRBD1 (5 bases). V was cut by 3 bases and J by 4 bases, with 10 bases left in between. CDR3 size: 13 residues. The germline gives CDR1 SGHDT, CDR2 YYEEEE.